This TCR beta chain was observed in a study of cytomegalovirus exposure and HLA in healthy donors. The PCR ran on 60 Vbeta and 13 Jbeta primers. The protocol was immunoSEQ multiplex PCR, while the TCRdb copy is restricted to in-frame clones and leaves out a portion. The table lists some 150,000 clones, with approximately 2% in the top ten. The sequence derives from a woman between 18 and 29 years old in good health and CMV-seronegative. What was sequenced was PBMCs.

CDR3 DNA sequence: TGTGCCAGTAGTATGGCCAGGGTTTTCTATGGCTACACCTTC. As protein: CASSMARVFYGYTF. The chain carries TRBV19 and TRBJ1-2, with D maybe TRBD1 (5 bases). The CDR3 is 14 residues long. The germline gives CDR1 LNHDA, CDR2 SQIVND (reference sequence). V shed 3 bases and J shed 4 bases, with 12 bases lying between them.